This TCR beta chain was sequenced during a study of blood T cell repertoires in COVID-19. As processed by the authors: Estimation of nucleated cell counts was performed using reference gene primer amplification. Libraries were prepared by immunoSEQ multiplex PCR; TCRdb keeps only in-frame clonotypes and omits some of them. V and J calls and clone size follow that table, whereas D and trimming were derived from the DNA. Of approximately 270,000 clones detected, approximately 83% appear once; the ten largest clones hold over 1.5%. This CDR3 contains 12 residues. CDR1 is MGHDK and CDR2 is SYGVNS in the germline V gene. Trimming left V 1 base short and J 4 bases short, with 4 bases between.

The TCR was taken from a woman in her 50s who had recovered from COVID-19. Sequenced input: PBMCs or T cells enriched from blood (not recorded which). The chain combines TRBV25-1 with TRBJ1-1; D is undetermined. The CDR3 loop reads CASSEWSTEAFF. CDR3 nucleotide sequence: TGTGCCAGCAGTGAATGGAGCACTGAAGCTTTCTTT.